The 32 T cell receptor beta chains given below trace back to one sample, sequenced in a study of blood T cell repertoires in COVID-19. Here immunoSEQ multiplex PCR was the method, and the copy in TCRdb shows in-frame clones only, minus some. Of about 260,000 clones listed, more than 85% are singletons. Material: peripheral blood. The receptors were sampled from a woman aged 55 to 70 with COVID-19, enrolled during active disease.

This sequence joins TRBV20-1 and TRBJ2-5; D is uncertain. There are 10 residues in the CDR3. Deletions cut 4 bases from V and 5 bases from J, with 5 bases between. CDR1 is DFQATT and CDR2 is SNEGSKA in the germline V gene (reference sequence). The CDR3 region is CSAMGETQYF. The CDR3 coding sequence is TGCAGTGCTATGGGCGAGACCCAGTACTTC.

DNA of the CDR3: TGTGCCAGCAGTTCCAGGGGAGCCTACGAGCAGTACTTC. Its translation is CASSSRGAYEQYF. The chain links TRBV12-3 or TRBV12-4 to TRBJ2-7, with D tentatively TRBD1 (6 bases). The CDR3 runs to 13 residues. The germline V and J ends were trimmed by 4 bases and 2 bases, with 9 bases remaining between them.

This chain connects TRBV9 to TRBJ1-6, with TRBD1 as a possible D gene (6 bases). Germline V CDR1 and CDR2: SGDLS, YYNGEE. The CDR3 spans 14 residues. V was clipped by 4 bases and J by 8 bases, with 13 bases between them. The CDR3 region has the DNA TGTGCCAGCAGCAGATCAGGGGCCGATTCACCCCTCCACTTT. Protein product: CASSRSGADSPLHF. The full variable domain, its missing parts supplied by reference TRBV9 and TRBJ1-6, is DSGVTQTPKHLITATGQRVTLRCSPRSGDLSVYWYQQSLDQGLQFLIQYYNGEERAKGNILERFSAQQFPDLHSELNLSSLELGDSALYFCASSRSGADSPLHFGNGTRLTVT.

This chain uses TRBV27 with TRBJ2-2; possibly TRBD1 for D (6 bases). Germline V gene lookup returns CDR1 MNHEY and CDR2 SMNVEV (reference sequence). The CDR3 contains 11 residues. V was trimmed by 11 bases and J by 8 bases, leaving 12 bases between them. CDR3 region: CAGGHGGELFF. CDR3 coding DNA: TGTGCCGGGGGCCACGGGGGGGAGCTGTTTTTT.

This clone was observed a handful of times. The rearrangement uses TRBV3-1 (or the pseudogene TRBV3-2) and TRBJ2-2, with TRBD1 as a possible D gene (5 bases). Germline CDR1 and CDR2: LGHDT and YNNKEL (reference sequence). The CDR3 covers 14 residues. V was cut by 0 bases and J by 6 bases, with 8 bases left in between. Written as DNA, the CDR3 is TGTGCCAGCAGCCAAGATGTCAGGGCCGGGGAGCTGTTTTTT. Protein product: CASSQDVRAGELFF.

This chain links TRBV14 with TRBJ2-3; 11 bases agree with TRBD1. Germline CDR1 reads SGHDN; CDR2 reads FVKESK. J lost 3 bases, V lost 4 bases, and 9 bases had no gene match. The CDR3 loop spans 17 amino acids. The CDR3 region is CASSRRAGQGATDTQYF. The CDR3 DNA reads as TGTGCCAGCAGCCGTCGGGCCGGACAGGGGGCAACAGATACGCAGTATTTT.

This clone has just a few counts. The gene calls are TRBV14 and TRBJ2-3; 14 bases map to TRBD2. The CDR3 loop spans 14 amino acids. CDR1 and CDR2 from the germline V gene are SGHDN and FVKESK. The ends lost 8 bases at V and 7 bases at J; junction bases unmatched: 5. The CDR3 bases are TGTGCCAGCGGGACTAGCGGGGGTCGATATACGCAGTATTTT. Translating it yields CASGTSGGRYTQYF.

The chain is built from TRBV30 and TRBJ2-2, with a possible D match to TRBD2 (7 bases). V was clipped by 3 bases and J by 5 bases, with 16 bases between them. The CDR3 is 15 residues long. Germline CDR1 is GTSNPN and CDR2 is SVGIG (reference sequence). The CDR3 spells CAWSPMGGPTGELFF. The CDR3 bases are TGTGCCTGGAGCCCGATGGGGGGGCCAACCGGGGAGCTGTTTTTT.

This chain joins TRBV5-6 and TRBJ2-2, with 9 positions matching TRBD1. The CDR3 is 16 amino acids. Germline loops: CDR1 SGHDT, CDR2 YYEEEE. V lost 4 bases and J lost 4; bases outside the gene matches: 8. The CDR3 is CASSQLGTGLTGELFF. The CDR3 region has the DNA TGTGCCAGCAGCCAGTTGGGGACAGGGCTCACCGGGGAGCTGTTTTTT.

The chain links TRBV24-1 to TRBJ2-2; 14 nucleotides align to TRBD2. The J segment lost 5 bases and the V segment lost 4 bases, leaving 8 bases of the junction unmatched. Per the germline V gene, CDR1 is KGHDR and CDR2 is SFDVKD. The CDR3 covers 18 residues. The DNA for the CDR3 is TGTGCCACCAGTGACGGGACTAGCGGGAGTTTGGGAACCGGGGAGCTGTTTTTT. Its translation: CATSDGTSGSLGTGELFF.

This chain links TRBV14 with TRBJ1-1, with no clear D. The germline gives CDR1 SGHDN, CDR2 FVKESK. This CDR3 spans 15 amino acids. Trimming cost V 2 bases and J 4 bases, with 14 bases left between them. CDR3 in amino acids: CASSQTGIKGTEAFF. The CDR3, as DNA: TGTGCCAGCAGCCAAACGGGAATCAAGGGCACTGAAGCTTTCTTT.

This clone was counted a single time. The chain employs TRBV28 and TRBJ1-1; 8 bases fit TRBD1. V trimming: 3 bases; J trimming: 5 bases; junction bases outside the gene matches: 5. CDR3 length: 14 residues. Germline V gives CDR1 MDHEN, CDR2 SYDVKM. CDR3 region: CASSLDRVMTEAFF. In DNA form, the CDR3 reads TGTGCCAGCAGTTTGGACAGGGTGATGACTGAAGCTTTCTTT.

The genes are TRBV5-6 and TRBJ2-5; 12 bases are shared with TRBD2. CDR3 length equals 16 residues. V gave up 4 bases and J gave up 2 bases; unmatched junction bases: 6. Germline loops: CDR1 SGHDT, CDR2 YYEEEE. The CDR3 is CASSHQGLAGQETQYF. The CDR3 bases are TGTGCCAGCAGCCACCAGGGACTAGCGGGTCAAGAGACCCAGTACTTC. Full variable domain (missing parts from reference TRBV5-6 and TRBJ2-5): DAGVTQSPTHLIKTRGQQVTLRCSPKSGHDTVSWYQQALGQGPQFIFQYYEEEERQRGNFPDRFSGHQFPNYSSELNVNALLLGDSALYLCASSHQGLAGQETQYFGPGTRLLVL.

The CDR3 nucleotides read TGTGCCAGCAGTTACCAGGGCTCCAACACCATATATTTT. Translating gives CASSYQGSNTIYF. This chain connects TRBV6-5 to TRBJ1-3; the D gene is possibly TRBD1 (5 bases). V was shortened by 2 bases and J by 7 bases, with 9 bases between the two germline ends. The CDR3 has 13 residues. The germline gives CDR1 MNHEY, CDR2 SVGAGI.

The chain carries TRBV9 and TRBJ2-3; 14 bases are a match to TRBD2. J gave up 6 bases and V 4 bases, and 4 bases lay outside the gene matches. Germline CDR1 SGDLS, CDR2 YYNGEE. The CDR3 consists of 15 residues. Here the CDR3 reads CASSLRLAGGDTQYF. CDR3 DNA sequence: TGTGCCAGCAGCCTTCGACTAGCGGGAGGGGATACGCAGTATTTT.

This clone was seen more than once but under ten times. The V gene is TRBV6-6, the J gene TRBJ2-5; 7 nucleotides line up with TRBD1. This CDR3 has 14 amino acids. In germline, CDR1 is MNHNY, CDR2 SVGAGI (reference sequence). Trimming removed 0 bases from V and 6 bases from J; junction bases left unmatched: 4. CDR3 sequence: CASSYSRGGQTQYF. CDR3 in DNA: TGTGCCAGCAGTTACTCGAGAGGGGGCCAGACCCAGTACTTC.

The CDR3 is CASSLFHGGLGNQPQHF. CDR3 in DNA: TGTGCCAGCAGCTTATTCCACGGGGGATTGGGCAATCAGCCCCAGCATTTT. The chain joins TRBV7-2 to TRBJ1-5; TRBD1 might be the D (5 bases). The CDR3 covers 17 residues. From germline, CDR1 is SGHTA and CDR2 FQGNSA. With 2 bases removed from V and 2 bases from J, the gap between germline ends came to 16 bases.

V and J are TRBV5-5 and TRBJ2-7; weak D call: TRBD1 (6 bases). The V gene lost 4 bases and the J gene lost 1 base, with 18 bases spanning the gap. The V gene's germline CDR1 is SGHKS and CDR2 YYEKEE (reference sequence). The CDR3 consists of 16 residues. In DNA form, the CDR3 reads TGTGCCAGCAGCCAAAGCCCGGGACAAATATCCTACGAGCAGTACTTC. It translates to CASSQSPGQISYEQYF. Full variable domain (rest looked up from reference TRBV5-5 and TRBJ2-7): DAGVTQSPTHLIKTRGQQVTLRCSPISGHKSVSWYQQVLGQGPQFIFQYYEKEERGRGNFPDRFSARQFPNYSSELNVNALLLGDSALYLCASSQSPGQISYEQYFGPGTRLTVT.

V and J are TRBV4-1 and TRBJ2-1; maybe TRBD2 (5 bases). Per germline, CDR1 MGHRA and CDR2 YSYEKL. The CDR3 extends over 16 amino acids. Trimming removed 1 base from V and 0 bases from J, with 10 bases in between. The CDR3 DNA sequence: TGCGCCAGCAGCCAAGGGAGGCAAAGCTCCTACAATGAGCAGTTCTTC. The encoded protein is CASSQGRQSSYNEQFF.

A remark on this clone: In the same sample, other DNA sequences code for this CDR3. The chain joins TRBV5-1 to TRBJ2-1, with D possibly TRBD1 on 6 matching bases. The CDR3 totals 15 residues. Trimming pared 0 bases from V and 2 bases from J, leaving 9 bases between. The germline gives CDR1 SGHRS, CDR2 YFSETQ. The CDR3 sequence is CASSLVQGPYNEQFF. In nucleotides, the CDR3 is TGCGCCAGCAGCTTGGTTCAGGGGCCCTACAATGAGCAGTTCTTC. The variable domain in full, completed from reference TRBV5-1 and TRBJ2-1, reads KAGVTQTPRYLIKTRGQQVTLSCSPISGHRSVSWYQQTPGQGLQFLFEYFSETQRNKGNFPGRFSGRQFSNSRSEMNVSTLELGDSALYLCASSLVQGPYNEQFFGPGTRLTVL.

The chain uses TRBV11-2 and TRBJ2-5, with D perhaps matching TRBD1 (6 bases). The V end was cut by 0 bases, the J end by 5 bases, with 13 bases between. The germline V gene encodes CDR1 SGHAT and CDR2 FQNNGV. CDR3 length: 15 residues. The CDR3 sequence: CASSLDQGFGETQYF. CDR3 DNA: TGTGCCAGCAGCTTAGATCAGGGGTTTGGGGAGACCCAGTACTTC. The whole variable domain, remainder taken from reference TRBV11-2 and TRBJ2-5, is EAGVAQSPRYKIIEKRQSVAFWCNPISGHATLYWYQQILGQGPKLLIQFQNNGVVDDSQLPKDRFSAERLKGVDSTLKIQPAKLEDSAVYLCASSLDQGFGETQYFGPGTRLLVL.

As concerns this clone: The identical CDR3 is also encoded by other nucleotide sequences in the sample. CDR3 nucleotide sequence: TGTGCCAGCAGCGCAACAGGGGGAAATCAGCCCCAGCATTTT. It yields the protein CASSATGGNQPQHF. The rearrangement uses TRBV9 and TRBJ1-5; the match to TRBD1 covers 8 bases. After removal of 3 bases from V and 4 bases from J, the junction contained 3 bases not matched to a gene. The CDR3 is 14 amino acids. Germline values: CDR1 SGDLS, CDR2 YYNGEE.

This clone showed up just a few times. This sequence joins TRBV29-1 and TRBJ2-7; 7 bases fit TRBD2. CDR3 length: 13 amino acids. J gave up 9 bases and V 6 bases, and 14 bases lay outside the gene matches. Per germline, CDR1 SQVTM and CDR2 ANQGSEA. CDR3 coding DNA: TGCAGCGTCTCCCCGGCTAGCGGTCGGGGGCAGTACTTC. Translated: CSVSPASGRGQYF.

V is TRBV28 and J is TRBJ1-5; the D gene is possibly TRBD1 (6 bases). Germline loops: CDR1 MDHEN, CDR2 SYDVKM. This CDR3 contains 17 residues. Trimming pared 4 bases from V and 0 bases from J, leaving 16 bases between. The chain's CDR3 is CASSYPGTRISNQPQHF. The CDR3 DNA sequence: TGTGCCAGCAGTTACCCCGGGACAAGAATTAGCAATCAGCCCCAGCATTTT.

The chain uses TRBV11-1 and TRBJ2-7, with no clear D. The CDR3 is 16 residues long. CDR1 and CDR2 from the germline V gene are SGHAT and FQDESV (reference sequence). The germline V and J ends were trimmed by 7 bases and 0 bases, with 19 bases remaining between them. CDR3 sequence (DNA): TGTGCCAGCACCTACTCTGGAGCCGCCGGCTCCTACGAGCAGTACTTC. It codes for CASTYSGAAGSYEQYF.

This rearrangement joins TRBV11-3 to TRBJ2-1, with unresolved D. The CDR3 has 13 residues. The germline V gene encodes CDR1 SGHNT and CDR2 YENEEA. V gave up 5 bases and J gave up 4 bases, with 9 bases separating them. CDR3 nucleotides: TGTGCCAGCAGCCCGACTGGGTACAATGAGCAGTTCTTC. It codes for CASSPTGYNEQFF.

The chain uses TRBV19 and TRBJ1-5; tentative D call: TRBD1 (6 bases). This CDR3 contains 18 residues. V was cut by 5 bases and J by 6 bases, with 26 bases left in between. Germline CDR1 LNHDA, CDR2 SQIVND (reference sequence). DNA for the CDR3: TGTGCCAGTAGTGGGTCAGGGGATTGGGCAGGACGAAGTCAGCCCCAGCATTTT. This translates into CASSGSGDWAGRSQPQHF.

The chain recombines TRBV28 with TRBJ2-5; tentatively, D is TRBD1 (6 bases). The germline gives CDR1 MDHEN, CDR2 SYDVKM. This CDR3 is 16 amino acids long. The V end was cut by 6 bases, the J end by 3 bases, with 20 bases between. CDR3 sequence (DNA): TGTGCCAGCAGGCAGGGGAGTTTAGGGGTGAAAGAGACCCAGTACTTC. It translates to CASRQGSLGVKETQYF.

This clone came up a few times. The chain is built from TRBV4-3 and TRBJ1-6, with D uncertain. V lost 1 base, J lost 9 bases, and 13 bases lay in between. The CDR3 consists of 15 residues. The germline CDR1 and CDR2 sequences are LGHNA and YSLEER. CDR3 loop: CASSQVSGYLSPLHF. In DNA, the CDR3 is TGCGCCAGCAGCCAAGTTTCGGGGTATCTTTCACCCCTCCACTTT.

V is TRBV20-1 and J is TRBJ2-7; 7 bases map to TRBD2. The CDR3 contains 13 residues. With V trimmed by 3 bases and J by 7 bases, 9 bases remained unmatched. The germline CDR1 and CDR2 sequences are DFQATT and SNEGSKA (reference sequence). In DNA, the CDR3 is TGCAGTGCTAGTGTTAGCGGGCCACGAGAGCAGTACTTC. Translating it yields CSASVSGPREQYF.

V is TRBV5-5 and J is TRBJ2-7; the match to TRBD2 covers 8 bases. In germline, CDR1 is SGHKS, CDR2 YYEKEE (reference sequence). J lost 4 bases, V lost 1 base, and 13 bases had no gene match. The CDR3 runs 17 residues. The CDR3 nucleotides are TGTGCCAGCAGCTTGTGGATCGGGGGCGGGAGGTCGTACGAGCAGTACTTC. Its protein product is CASSLWIGGGRSYEQYF.

This chain uses TRBV7-8 with TRBJ1-2; D is undetermined. CDR1 and CDR2 (germline): SGHVS, FQNEAQ. The CDR3 contains 17 residues. The V end was cut by 2 bases, the J end by 6 bases, with 22 bases between. This chain's CDR3 is CASSLHPTRAGGDGYTF. CDR3 sequence (DNA): TGTGCCAGCAGCTTACACCCGACGCGGGCAGGAGGAGATGGCTACACCTTC.